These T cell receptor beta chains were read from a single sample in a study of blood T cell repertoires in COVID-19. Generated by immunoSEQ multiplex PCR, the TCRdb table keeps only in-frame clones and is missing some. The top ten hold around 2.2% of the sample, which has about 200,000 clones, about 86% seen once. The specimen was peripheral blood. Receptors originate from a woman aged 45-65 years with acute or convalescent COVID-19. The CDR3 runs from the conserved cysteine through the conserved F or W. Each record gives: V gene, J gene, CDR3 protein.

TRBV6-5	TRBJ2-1	CASRPGSSSYNEQFF
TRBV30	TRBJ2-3	CAWSVSRTGSTDTQYF
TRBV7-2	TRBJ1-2	CASSLVGVDGGYTF
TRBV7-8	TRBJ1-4	CASSRGGGDEKLFF
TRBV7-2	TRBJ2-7	CASSLQAGGSYEQYF
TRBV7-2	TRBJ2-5	CASSLGASGDLETQYF
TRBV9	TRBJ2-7	CASSVEDSYEQYF
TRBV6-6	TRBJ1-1	CASTGHSNTEAFF
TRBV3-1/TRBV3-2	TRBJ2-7	CASSPDNAYEQYF
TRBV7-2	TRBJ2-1	CASSGYSGGYNEQFF
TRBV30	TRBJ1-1	CAWAGQVTEAFF
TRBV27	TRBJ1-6	CASRPPSGGGNSPLHF
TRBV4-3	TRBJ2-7	CASSQDVAGVQYEQYF
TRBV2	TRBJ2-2	CAAGGGGGELFF
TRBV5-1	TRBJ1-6	CASSPGFSDSPLHF
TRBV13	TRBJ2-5	CASSLRIIQETQYF
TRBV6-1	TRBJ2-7	CASRRTSGASYEQYF
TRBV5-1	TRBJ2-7	CASSLALGQGGFYEQYF
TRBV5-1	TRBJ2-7	CASSVPFEGNEQYF
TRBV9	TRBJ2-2	CASQASGNTGELFF
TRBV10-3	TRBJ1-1	CAIRDRGRRDTEAFF
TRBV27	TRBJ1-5	CASSLDRGRPQHF
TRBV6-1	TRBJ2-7	CASSPGTGESYEQYF
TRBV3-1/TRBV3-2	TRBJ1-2	CASRPPRTGGEGYGYTF
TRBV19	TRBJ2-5	CASSTGTSGNQETQYF
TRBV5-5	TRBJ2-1	CASSLTTGQYNEQFF
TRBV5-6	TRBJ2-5	CASSWEREAQYF
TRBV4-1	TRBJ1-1	CASSPTGAVSTEAFF
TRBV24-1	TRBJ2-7	CATSDPETGGYSYEQYF
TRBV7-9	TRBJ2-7	CASSWTSGGPTSYEQYF
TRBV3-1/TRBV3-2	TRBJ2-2	CASSRQGGFDTGELFF
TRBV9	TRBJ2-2	CASSTGRARELFF
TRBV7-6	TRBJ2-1	CASSANWSTFGRSHEQFF
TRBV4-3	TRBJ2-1	CASSQNNDNEQFF
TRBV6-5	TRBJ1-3	CASSYSTFSSGNTIYF
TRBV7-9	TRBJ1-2	CASSLGAGLSHYGYTF
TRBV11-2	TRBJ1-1	CASSDSWGQNTEAFF
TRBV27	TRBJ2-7	CASSSDRGLEEQYF
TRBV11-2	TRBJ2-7	CASSLDRGRNEQYF
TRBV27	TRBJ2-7	CASSSGLKLAGAYEQYF
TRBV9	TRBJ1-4	CASSSQTGTGSEKLFF
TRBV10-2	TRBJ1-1	CASTTSTGDTEAFF
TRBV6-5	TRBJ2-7	CASSYKRGGESYEQYF